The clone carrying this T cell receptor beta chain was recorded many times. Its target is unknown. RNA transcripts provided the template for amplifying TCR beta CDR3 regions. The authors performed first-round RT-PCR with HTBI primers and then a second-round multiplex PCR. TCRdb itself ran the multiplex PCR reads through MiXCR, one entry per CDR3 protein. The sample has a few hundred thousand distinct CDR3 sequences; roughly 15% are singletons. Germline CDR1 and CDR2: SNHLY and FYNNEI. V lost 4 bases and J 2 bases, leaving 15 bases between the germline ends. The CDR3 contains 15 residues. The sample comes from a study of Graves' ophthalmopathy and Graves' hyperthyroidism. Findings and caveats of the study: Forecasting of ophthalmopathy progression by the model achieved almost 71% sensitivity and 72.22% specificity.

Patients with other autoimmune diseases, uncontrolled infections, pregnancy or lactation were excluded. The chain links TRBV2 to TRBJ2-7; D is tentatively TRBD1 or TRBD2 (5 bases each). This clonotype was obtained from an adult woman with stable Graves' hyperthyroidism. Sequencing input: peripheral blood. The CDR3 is CASSVEGPITYEQYF. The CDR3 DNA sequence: TGTGCCAGCAGTGTCGAGGGACCTATAACCTACGAGCAGTACTTC.